Below are 21 T cell receptor beta chains sequenced from a single sample in a study of T cell changes during pregnancy in multiple sclerosis. Some clones are missing from TCRdb's copy, which holds only in-frame ones; the method was immunoSEQ multiplex PCR. The sample lists 75,000 to 80,000 clones, approximately 94% occurring once. The input for sequencing was peripheral blood, taken after pregnancy. Receptors were obtained from a female donor in good health, enrolled as a control in a pregnancy study.

The V call is TRBV14, the J call TRBJ2-7; 11 positions agree with TRBD1. Germline-derived CDR1 and CDR2 are SGHDN and FVKESK. This CDR3 is 12 amino acids long. V lost 3 bases to trimming and J lost 9 bases; unmatched junction nucleotides: 1. This chain's CDR3 is CASSQDRGRQYF. CDR3 nucleotide sequence: TGTGCCAGCAGCCAGGACAGGGGGCGGCAGTACTTC.

The chain uses TRBV7-9 and TRBJ2-1; 10 nucleotides match TRBD2. From germline, CDR1 is SEHNR and CDR2 FQNEAQ (reference sequence). This CDR3 spans 19 amino acids. The junction had 13 bases not matched to a gene; V was cut back by 5 bases and J by 0 bases. CDR3 residues: CASSPNRVVAGGSYNEQFF. Written as DNA, the CDR3 is TGTGCCAGCAGCCCCAACCGGGTGGTAGCGGGAGGCTCCTACAATGAGCAGTTCTTC.

This clone has just one count. The chain is built from TRBV7-9 and TRBJ2-3, with TRBD2 matching 15 bases. The CDR3 is made up of 15 amino acids. Trimming at V came to 3 bases and at J to 9 bases, leaving 4 bases not matched to a gene. Germline CDR1 reads SEHNR; CDR2 reads FQNEAQ (reference sequence). Here the CDR3 DNA reads TGTGCCAGCAGCTTCTGGACTAGCGGGGGGGAAACGCAGTATTTT. Translated: CASSFWTSGGETQYF. The whole variable domain, filled in from reference TRBV7-9 and TRBJ2-3, reads DTGVSQNPRHKITKRGQNVTFRCDPISEHNRLYWYRQTLGQGPEFLTYFQNEAQLEKSRLLSDRFSAERPKGSFSTLEIQRTEQGDSAMYLCASSFWTSGGETQYFGPGTRLTVL.

The V call is TRBV4-1, the J call TRBJ2-5, with 7 bases that match TRBD2. In germline, CDR1 is MGHRA, CDR2 YSYEKL. The CDR3 length is 16 residues. J was trimmed by 4 bases and V by 1 base; bases with no gene match: 9. The CDR3 DNA is TGCGCCAGCAGCCAAGGTGAATGGCGGGGGAGAGAGACCCAGTACTTC. It encodes CASSQGEWRGRETQYF.

The chain employs TRBV5-4 and TRBJ2-1, with TRBD2 matching 7 bases. This CDR3 is built from 15 residues. V shed 5 bases, J shed 6 bases, and the junction held 11 bases outside the gene matches. CDR1 and CDR2 (germline): SGHNT, YYREEE (reference sequence). The CDR3 spells CASRSGAGNFNEQFF. The CDR3 DNA is TGTGCCAGCAGGTCTGGAGCGGGAAATTTCAATGAGCAGTTCTTC.

The J gene is TRBJ1-1, the V gene TRBV2; 10 bases fit TRBD1. The CDR3 extends over 15 amino acids. In germline, CDR1 is SNHLY, CDR2 FYNNEI. J gave up 4 bases and V 4 bases, and 6 bases lay outside the gene matches. Written as DNA, the CDR3 is TGTGCCAGCAGTGGGGCCCGGGACAGGGGCACTGAAGCTTTCTTT. Protein: CASSGARDRGTEAFF.

This chain uses TRBV6-5 with TRBJ2-1; D perhaps matches TRBD1 (6 bases). In germline, CDR1 is MNHEY, CDR2 SVGAGI. V was trimmed by 6 bases and J by 6 bases, leaving 18 bases between them. This CDR3 comprises 15 residues. Here the CDR3 reads CASRYNRVVGNEQFF. For the CDR3, the DNA is TGTGCCAGCAGATATAACAGGGTTGTGGGCAATGAGCAGTTCTTC.

Regarding this clone: The junction differs from germline at one of its ends, possibly a read error. This chain links TRBV7-7 with TRBJ2-3, with D tentatively TRBD2 (7 bases). The CDR3 loop spans 16 amino acids. Germline assignment: CDR1 SSHAT and CDR2 FNYEAQ (reference sequence). CDR3 protein: CASSLTAGASTDTQYF. CDR3 nucleotide sequence: TGTGCTAGCAGCTTAACCGCGGGGGCTAGCACAGATACGCAGTATTTT.

This chain uses TRBV5-6 with TRBJ2-5; D is perhaps TRBD2 (6 bases). Germline values: CDR1 SGHDT, CDR2 YYEEEE. V lost 2 bases and J lost 1, with 9 bases in between. The CDR3 is 14 residues long. The CDR3 DNA is TGTGCCAGCAGCTTTCCGACTAGCCAAGAGACCCAGTACTTC. Its protein is CASSFPTSQETQYF.

The chain has TRBV6-5 and TRBJ1-2; 8 bases line up with TRBD1. Germline V gene data show CDR1 as MNHEY and CDR2 as SVGAGI. The CDR3 is 13 residues long. The V and J ends lost 5 bases and 6 bases, in that order; junction bases with no gene match: 5. CDR3 DNA: TGTGCCAGCAGTGTGACAGGGGCGAATGGCTACACCTTC. Translating it yields CASSVTGANGYTF.

The CDR3 is CASSSSQGRGETQYF. The CDR3 coding sequence is TGTGCCAGCAGCTCCTCACAGGGGAGAGGGGAGACCCAGTACTTC. The chain employs TRBV5-5 and TRBJ2-5; 7 nucleotides agree with TRBD1. Germline CDR1 and CDR2: SGHKS and YYEKEE (reference sequence). After removal of 3 bases from V and 5 bases from J, the junction contained 10 bases not matched to a gene. The CDR3 contains 15 residues.

The rearrangement links TRBV4-1 to TRBJ2-7; possible D gene TRBD1, 6 bases. This CDR3 is 13 amino acids long. The V end was cut by 3 bases, the J end by 3 bases, with 9 bases between. Per germline, CDR1 MGHRA and CDR2 YSYEKL. The CDR3 bases are TGCGCCAGCAGCCAGATCAGGGGCTACGAGCAGTACTTC. It specifies CASSQIRGYEQYF.

The J gene is TRBJ2-7, the V gene TRBV5-4, with 7 nucleotides matching TRBD1. The junction had 7 bases not matched to a gene; V was cut back by 4 bases and J by 3 bases. This CDR3 is built from 14 residues. Per the germline V gene, CDR1 is SGHNT and CDR2 is YYREEE (reference sequence). The CDR3 reads CASSPGQTDYEQYF. The CDR3 nucleotides read TGTGCCAGCAGCCCGGGACAGACTGACTACGAGCAGTACTTC. Combining the CDR3 with reference TRBV5-4 and TRBJ2-7 gives the whole variable domain ETGVTQSPTHLIKTRGQQVTLRCSSQSGHNTVSWYQQALGQGPQFIFQYYREEENGRGNFPPRFSGLQFPNYSSELNVNALELDDSALYLCASSPGQTDYEQYFGPGTRLTVT.

The chain is built from TRBV18 and TRBJ2-1, with 10 nucleotides matching TRBD2. The CDR3 loop spans 15 amino acids. In germline, CDR1 is KGHSH, CDR2 LQKENI. V lost 3 bases, J lost 10 bases, and 9 bases stayed unmatched. The CDR3 bases are TGTGCCAGCTCACCGAAGAGCGGGGGGGCCAGGGAGCAGTTCTTC. Its protein is CASSPKSGGAREQFF.

V usage is TRBV11-2 and J usage is TRBJ1-2; 9 positions agree with TRBD1. Germline CDR1 and CDR2: SGHAT and FQNNGV. Unmatched junction bases numbered 4, after V lost 5 bases and J lost 6 bases. The CDR3 loop spans 13 amino acids. The CDR3 coding sequence is TGTGCCAGCAGCCCCCGGACAGGGGATGGCTACACCTTC. This sequence encodes CASSPRTGDGYTF.

The chain recombines TRBV11-2 with TRBJ2-1, with D possibly matching TRBD1 (6 bases). Germline V gene data show CDR1 as SGHAT and CDR2 as FQNNGV. This CDR3 comprises 16 residues. V was shortened by 2 bases and J by 13 bases, with 24 bases between the two germline ends. The CDR3: CASSLTGTPTPDPQFF. CDR3 in DNA: TGTGCCAGCAGCTTAACCGGGACACCCACCCCCGACCCCCAGTTCTTC.

The chain employs TRBV5-1 and TRBJ2-6; D is uncertain. Germline V gene data show CDR1 as SGHRS and CDR2 as YFSETQ. The ends were cut back, 0 bases at V and 0 bases at J, with 4 bases in the middle. The CDR3 is 15 residues long. The CDR3 reads CASSLAHSGANVLTF. CDR3 sequence (DNA): TGCGCCAGCAGCTTGGCCCACTCTGGGGCCAACGTCCTGACTTTC.

There are a few counts of this clone. V gene TRBV18 combines with J gene TRBJ2-1; 8 nucleotides align to TRBD1. Trimming took 3 bases from V and 3 from J; bases not matched to a gene: 7. This CDR3 region has 16 residues. Germline V gene lookup returns CDR1 KGHSH and CDR2 LQKENI. The chain's CDR3 is CASSPGQGSFYNEQFF. The CDR3 nucleotides read TGTGCCAGCTCACCTGGACAGGGAAGTTTCTACAATGAGCAGTTCTTC.

This chain links TRBV12-5 with TRBJ2-7; maybe TRBD1 (5 bases). The germline CDR1 and CDR2 sequences are LGHNT and FRNRAP. The CDR3 length is 13 residues. V lost 2 bases and J 1 base, leaving 6 bases between the germline ends. The CDR3 region is CASGLTGSYEQYF. The DNA of the CDR3 is TGTGCTAGTGGTTTGACAGGATCCTACGAGCAGTACTTC.

V and J are TRBV18 and TRBJ2-5; D unclear. V lost 6 bases to trimming and J lost 1 base, with 6 bases between them. This CDR3 region has 12 residues. Germline CDR1 reads KGHSH; CDR2 reads LQKENI. CDR3 coding DNA: TGTGCCAGCTCTCAACTCCAAGAGACCCAGTACTTC. Translated, it gives CASSQLQETQYF.

V usage is TRBV5-1 and J usage is TRBJ1-4, with a weak D call TRBD1 (6 bases). The CDR3 contains 14 residues. The germline V gene has CDR1 SGHRS and CDR2 YFSETQ. Trimming cost V 2 bases and J 3 bases, with 8 bases left between them. The CDR3 sequence: CASSFGQPNEKLFF. Here the CDR3 DNA reads TGCGCCAGCAGCTTTGGACAGCCTAATGAAAAACTGTTTTTT.